The clone carrying this TCR beta chain turned up a few times. This specimen comes from a study of blood T cells in healthy people across ages. Germline V gene lookup returns CDR1 SGHAT and CDR2 FQNNGV. This CDR3 region has 19 residues. Trimming cost V 0 bases and J 2 bases; bases outside gene matches: 15. A J-beta primer mix and a sample-barcoded 5' primer were used in a second PCR of about 7 to 12 cycles. TCRdb reprocessed the 5' RACE reads via MiXCR and lists one record per CDR3 protein. The data contain over 600,000 distinct CDR3 sequences, around 43% of them singletons. This TCR was recovered from a man older than 75 in good health. Material for sequencing was blood. V usage is TRBV11-2 and J usage is TRBJ2-7; TRBD2 matches 8 bases. The CDR3: CASSLDHGRAGARTYEQYF. CDR3 bases: TGTGCCAGCAGCTTAGACCACGGGAGGGCCGGAGCGAGGACCTACGAGCAGTACTTC.